The rows below give T cell receptor beta chains drawn from one sample of a study of T-cell memory formation after mild COVID-19. TCRdb passed the 5' RACE reads through MiXCR, listing each CDR3 protein once. The table includes around 430,000 distinct CDR3 sequences, roughly 15% detected once. The sequencing input was PBMCs or a T cell subset sorted from them (not recorded which). These receptors all come from a man aged 18-30 years who had mild COVID-19 (a few samples of this study predate the infection). Cell type and time point are not known. CDR3s include the opening cysteine and the closing phenylalanine or tryptophan. D genes are given only for firm matches. Rows give clone size only sometimes, using once, few, many, or a class for an expanded clone.

v_gene	j_gene	abundance	d_gene	CDR3aa	CDR3nt
TRBV10-3	TRBJ1-1	.	TRBD1	CAISEGTGYTEAFF	TGTGCCATCAGTGAGGGGACAGGCTACACTGAAGCTTTCTTT
TRBV2	TRBJ2-3	many	.	CASSEWGTESADTQYF	TGTGCCAGCAGTGAATGGGGCACAGAGTCCGCTGATACGCAGTATTTT
TRBV15	TRBJ2-5	.	.	CATSRDWRVQGETQYF	TGTGCCACCAGCAGAGATTGGAGGGTCCAGGGGGAGACCCAGTACTTC
TRBV7-9	TRBJ2-5	few	TRBD1	CASSGARDREETQYF	TGTGCCAGCAGCGGGGCCCGGGACAGGGAAGAGACCCAGTACTTC
TRBV7-9	TRBJ1-2	.	.	CASTSELGYTF	TGTGCCAGCACAAGCGAGCTTGGCTACACCTTC
TRBV7-3	TRBJ2-3	.	TRBD2	CASSLTGGAADTQYF	TGTGCCAGCAGCTTAACCGGGGGGGCAGCAGATACGCAGTATTTT
TRBV12-3/TRBV12-4	TRBJ2-1	few	TRBD1	CASSLVQGGWDEQFF	TGTGCCAGCAGTTTAGTACAGGGGGGTTGGGATGAGCAGTTCTTC
TRBV6-1	TRBJ2-3	.	TRBD2	CASSAASGDADTQYF	TGTGCCAGCAGTGCCGCTAGCGGCGACGCAGATACGCAGTATTTT
TRBV7-9	TRBJ1-5	.	.	CSSSGDVLGNQPQHF	TGTTCCAGCAGCGGAGACGTATTGGGCAATCAGCCCCAGCATTTT
TRBV9	TRBJ1-2	few	.	CASSVGRGTEGYTF	TGTGCCAGCAGCGTAGGGCGGGGTACGGAGGGCTACACCTTC
TRBV7-8	TRBJ1-2	few	.	CASSLDRVKSYGYTF	TGTGCCAGCAGCTTAGACAGGGTCAAGTCCTATGGCTACACCTTC
TRBV4-1	TRBJ2-5	few	TRBD2	CASSQELAGQTQYF	TGCGCCAGCAGCCAAGAACTAGCGGGGCAGACCCAGTACTTC
TRBV20-1	TRBJ2-1	.	.	CSARGGGRTQQFF	TGCAGTGCTAGGGGCGGGGGCCGGACCCAGCAGTTCTTC
TRBV6-5	TRBJ2-3	.	TRBD1	CASSWTGAADTQYF	TGTGCCAGCAGTTGGACAGGGGCGGCAGATACGCAGTATTTT
TRBV10-3	TRBJ2-3	few	TRBD2	CAITPRGGSTDTQYF	TGTGCCATCACCCCACGGGGGGGGAGCACAGATACGCAGTATTTT
TRBV6-6	TRBJ1-1	many	.	CASSRDILSEAFF	TGTGCCAGCAGTAGGGACATACTCTCCGAAGCTTTCTTT
TRBV5-1	TRBJ2-7	.	.	CASSFAGAYEQYF	TGCGCCAGCAGCTTCGCAGGCGCCTACGAGCAGTACTTC
TRBV14	TRBJ1-1	.	.	CASSQDQGWGTEAFF	TGTGCCAGCAGCCAAGATCAGGGTTGGGGCACTGAAGCTTTCTTT
TRBV28	TRBJ2-3	.	TRBD2	CASSLGGIRGTDTQYF	TGTGCCAGCAGTTTGGGGGGGATTCGAGGAACAGATACGCAGTATTTT
TRBV5-1	TRBJ2-7	few	.	CASSPPGREEYEQYF	TGCGCCAGCAGTCCCCCAGGCAGGGAGGAATACGAGCAGTACTTC
TRBV5-5	TRBJ1-2	.	TRBD1	CASSLYGTGGYTF	TGTGCCAGCAGCTTGTACGGGACAGGTGGCTACACCTTC
TRBV7-9	TRBJ2-1	once	.	CASSLSHVGHEQFF	TGTGCCAGCAGCTTATCGCACGTAGGCCATGAGCAGTTCTTC
TRBV7-2	TRBJ1-3	few	TRBD1	CASSLAAGGLSGNTIYF	TGTGCCAGCAGCTTAGCCGCAGGGGGCCTCTCTGGAAACACCATATATTTT
TRBV15	TRBJ1-6	.	.	CATSPGTLGSPLHF	TGTGCCACCAGTCCCGGGACCTTGGGTTCACCCCTCCACTTT
TRBV20-1	TRBJ2-7	few	TRBD2	CSARDLGRDEQYF	TGCAGTGCTAGAGATTTGGGGAGGGACGAGCAGTACTTC
TRBV2	TRBJ1-4	.	.	CASTTRLGEDEKLFF	TGTGCCAGCACCACCAGACTAGGGGAGGATGAAAAACTGTTTTTT
TRBV5-4	TRBJ2-1	.	.	CASSSVRTNNEQFF	TGTGCCAGCAGCTCCGTTAGGACCAACAATGAGCAGTTCTTC
TRBV18	TRBJ2-7	many	TRBD2	CASSPTSGDSEQYF	TGTGCCAGCTCACCGACTAGCGGGGACTCGGAGCAGTACTTC
TRBV28	TRBJ1-1	.	TRBD1	CASSLRQGASEAFF	TGTGCCAGCAGTTTAAGGCAGGGGGCGAGTGAAGCTTTCTTT
TRBV4-1	TRBJ2-5	.	.	CASSQDHPPGATQETQYF	TGCGCCAGCAGCCAAGATCACCCACCGGGGGCCACCCAAGAGACCCAGTACTTC
TRBV5-5	TRBJ2-2	.	TRBD1	CASSSGTVKNTGELFF	TGTGCCAGCAGCTCCGGGACAGTCAAGAACACCGGGGAGCTGTTTTTT
TRBV7-2	TRBJ2-1	many	.	CATGPSRVF	TGTGCTACCGGGCCCTCAAGGGTCTTC
TRBV20-1	TRBJ1-5	.	.	CSAEKQGGQPQHF	TGCAGTGCAGAAAAACAGGGAGGTCAGCCCCAGCATTTT
TRBV4-2	TRBJ1-1	.	.	CASSQDSGIGTEAFF	TGTGCCAGCAGCCAAGATTCAGGAATAGGCACTGAAGCTTTCTTT
TRBV11-3	TRBJ2-5	.	.	CASSPGRVLSQETQYF	TGTGCCAGCAGCCCCGGAAGGGTTCTATCGCAAGAGACCCAGTACTTC
TRBV4-1	TRBJ2-5	few	.	CASSLTGKKTQYF	TGCGCCAGCAGCCTTACAGGGAAGAAGACCCAGTACTTC
TRBV6-2/TRBV6-3	TRBJ2-1	many	.	CTGVNEQFF	TGCACCGGGGTCAATGAGCAGTTCTTC
TRBV29-1	TRBJ2-2	few	TRBD2	CSVALAGDNTGELFF	TGCAGCGTTGCCTTAGCGGGGGACAACACCGGGGAGCTGTTTTTT
TRBV6-2/TRBV6-3	TRBJ2-2	many	TRBD1	CASSFKVGTATGELFF	TGTGCCAGCAGTTTCAAAGTCGGGACAGCCACCGGGGAGCTGTTTTTT
TRBV7-3	TRBJ2-3	few	.	CASSADSYTQYF	TGTGCCAGCAGCGCCGACTCGTATACGCAGTATTTT
TRBV7-9	TRBJ1-2	.	.	CASTSLGGWNYGYTF	TGTGCCAGCACTAGTCTGGGGGGCTGGAACTATGGCTACACCTTC
TRBV7-6	TRBJ1-2	few	TRBD1	CASSSTGTGLGGYTF	TGTGCCAGCAGCTCGACCGGGACAGGCCTGGGTGGCTACACCTTC
TRBV6-5	TRBJ2-7	.	TRBD1	CASSNRDSYEQYF	TGTGCCAGCAGTAACCGGGACAGCTACGAGCAGTACTTC
TRBV4-1	TRBJ1-1	.	.	CASSDMGFYTEAFF	TGCGCCAGCAGCGACATGGGGTTTTACACTGAAGCTTTCTTT
TRBV15	TRBJ1-2	.	TRBD1	CATSRDRGQFYGYTF	TGTGCCACCAGCAGAGATAGGGGACAGTTCTATGGCTACACCTTC
TRBV10-3	TRBJ2-1	.	.	CAISRDSINEQFF	TGTGCCATCAGTCGCGATTCCATCAATGAGCAGTTCTTC
TRBV5-1	TRBJ2-3	few	TRBD2	CASSSIAGGSTDTQYF	TGCGCCAGCAGCTCCATAGCGGGGGGCAGCACAGATACGCAGTATTTT